The entry below gives a single T cell receptor beta chain sequence along with its context. Its antigen remains unknown. This entry is derived from a study of vaccination and CD4 T cells after COVID-19. Study background: The cells in question were stimulated using overlapping spike peptides derived from SARS-CoV-2, HCoV-NL63, HCoV-OC43 and HCoV-229E.

Researchers used the Oncomine TCR Beta short-read assay to sequence DNA from cultured CD4+ T cells. MiXCR, applied by TCRdb to the PCR reads, yields one record per CDR3 protein. Of more than 6,500 distinct CDR3 sequences in the sample, roughly 50% were seen once. The V gene lost 4 bases and the J gene lost 8 bases, with 8 bases spanning the gap. Germline CDR1 SNHLY, CDR2 FYNNEI. The CDR3 totals 11 residues. The study's findings and limits: For convalescent patients, 304 of the 307 vaccine-specific clones analyzed were classified as spike mono-reactive.

Treatment defined: roughly 10-day PBMC culture with coronavirus spike peptide pools or control peptides (ViraFEST assay). An unexposed donor provided the CD4+ T cells, which were collected before the COVID-19 pandemic (2011-2018). Contingent on cell availability, unexposed-donor CD4+ T cells were interrogated with SARS-CoV-2 S/N and four cold-coronavirus spikes. The sample taken for sequencing was CD4+ T cells from blood, cultured in vitro. The source is a human donor in good health. This sequence joins TRBV2 and TRBJ1-2, with D perhaps matching TRBD1 (5 bases). CDR3: CASSGGSGYTF. DNA of the CDR3: TGTGCCAGCAGTGGGGGGAGCGGCTACACCTTC.